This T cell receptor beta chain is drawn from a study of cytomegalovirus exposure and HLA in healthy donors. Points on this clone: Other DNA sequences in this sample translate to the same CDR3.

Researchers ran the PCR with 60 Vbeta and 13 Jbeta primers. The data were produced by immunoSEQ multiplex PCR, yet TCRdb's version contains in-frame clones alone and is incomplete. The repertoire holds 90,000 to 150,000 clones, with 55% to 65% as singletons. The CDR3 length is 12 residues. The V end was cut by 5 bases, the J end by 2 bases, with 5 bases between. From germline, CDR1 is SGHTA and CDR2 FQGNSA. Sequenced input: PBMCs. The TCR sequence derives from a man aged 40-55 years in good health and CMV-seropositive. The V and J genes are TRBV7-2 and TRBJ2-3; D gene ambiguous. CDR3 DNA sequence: TGTGCCAGCAGCAGCTCCACAGATACGCAGTATTTT. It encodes CASSSSTDTQYF.